This T cell receptor (beta chain) was obtained from a study of blood T cell repertoires in COVID-19. The overall study: Sample material is recorded as cDNA or gDNA derived from T cells, B-cell-depleted T cells, or PBMCs.

Clones were sequenced by immunoSEQ multiplex PCR, and TCRdb holds only the in-frame ones, with some missing. The table has a few hundred thousand clones, 80% to 85% seen once. The receptor was derived from a woman aged 55-70 years with acute or convalescent COVID-19. Sequencing input: peripheral blood.

CDR3 DNA sequence: TGTGCCAGTAGTACTGACGGACAGGGGAAGGGGGGCTACACCTTC. This gives the protein CASSTDGQGKGGYTF. V gene TRBV19 combines with J gene TRBJ1-2, with 9 bases matching TRBD1. This CDR3 has 15 residues. Germline values: CDR1 LNHDA, CDR2 SQIVND (reference sequence). V dropped 4 bases and J dropped 8; count of bases not matched to a gene: 11.